The TCR beta chain under discussion was sequenced for a study of CD8 T cells in Susac syndrome. The length of the CDR3 is 15 residues. Germline CDR1 reads SGHAT; CDR2 reads FQNNGV. V lost 0 bases and J 7 bases, leaving 15 bases between the germline ends. Random hexamers primed reverse transcription of about 0.45 to 1 ug RNA. TCRdb reprocessed the immunoSEQ multiplex PCR reads with MiXCR, giving one entry per CDR3 protein. The sample includes under 25,000 distinct CDR3 sequences, 85% to 95% seen only once; the top ten take less than 0.3%. Sequencing input: CD8+ T cells from PBMCs. V usage is TRBV11-2 and J usage is TRBJ1-1; possible D gene TRBD1, 6 bases. The receptor was derived from a human donor in good health. CDR3 sequence: CASSLDTGARGEAFF. The CDR3 DNA reads as TGTGCCAGCAGCTTAGATACGGGGGCACGGGGTGAAGCTTTCTTT.